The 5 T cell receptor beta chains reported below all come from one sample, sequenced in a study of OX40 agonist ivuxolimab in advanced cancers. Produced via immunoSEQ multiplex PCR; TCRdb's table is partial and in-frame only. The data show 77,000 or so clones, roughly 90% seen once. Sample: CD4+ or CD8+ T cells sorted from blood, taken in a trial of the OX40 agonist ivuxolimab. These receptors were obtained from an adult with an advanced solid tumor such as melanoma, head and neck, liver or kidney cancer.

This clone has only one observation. In DNA, the CDR3 is TGCGCCAGCAGCTCCGCCAGCGGCCTCCAAGAGACCCAGTACTTC. This encodes CASSSASGLQETQYF. The gene calls are TRBV5-1 and TRBJ2-5; a possible D gene is TRBD2 (5 bases). The ends were cut back, 3 bases at V and 1 base at J, with 13 bases in the middle. CDR3 length: 15 residues. Per germline, CDR1 SGHRS and CDR2 YFSETQ.

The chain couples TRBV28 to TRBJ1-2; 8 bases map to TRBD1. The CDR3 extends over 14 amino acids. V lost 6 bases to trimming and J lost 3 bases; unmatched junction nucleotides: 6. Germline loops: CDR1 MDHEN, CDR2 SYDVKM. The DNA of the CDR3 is TGTGCCAGCAGCTTCGGACAGGGTTACTATGGCTACACCTTC. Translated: CASSFGQGYYGYTF.

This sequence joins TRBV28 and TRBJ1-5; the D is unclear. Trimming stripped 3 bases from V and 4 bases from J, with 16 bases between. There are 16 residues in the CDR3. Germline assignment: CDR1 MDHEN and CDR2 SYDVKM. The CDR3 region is CASSFLANLPNQPQHF. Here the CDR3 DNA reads TGTGCCAGCAGTTTCCTCGCTAACTTACCGAATCAGCCCCAGCATTTT.

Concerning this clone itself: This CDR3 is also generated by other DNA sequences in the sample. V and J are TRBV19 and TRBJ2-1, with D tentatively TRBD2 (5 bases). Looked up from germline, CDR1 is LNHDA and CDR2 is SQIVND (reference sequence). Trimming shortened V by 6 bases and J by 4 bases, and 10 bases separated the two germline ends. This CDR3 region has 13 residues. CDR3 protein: CASRRDSYNEQFF. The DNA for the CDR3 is TGTGCCAGTAGGAGGGATTCATACAATGAGCAGTTCTTC.

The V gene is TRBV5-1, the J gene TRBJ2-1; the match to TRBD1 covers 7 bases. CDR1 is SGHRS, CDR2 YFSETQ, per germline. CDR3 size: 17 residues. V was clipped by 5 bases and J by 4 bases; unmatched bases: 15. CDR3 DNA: TGCGCCAGCAGGCGAGGGGACAGTTCCGTGGGATACAATGAGCAGTTCTTC. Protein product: CASRRGDSSVGYNEQFF.